This T cell receptor beta chain was documented in a study of cytomegalovirus exposure and HLA in healthy donors (dated by TCRdb to the late 2010s). A note on the overall study: In an earlier analysis of 587 of the donors, approximately 260 Gb of sequence data and approximately 100 million unique TCR beta sequences from about 179 million T cells were reported. About 300 gigabases of sequencing data and approximately 84 million unique TCR sequences were included in an early release covering around 650 HLA-typed donors. The genetic ancestry cluster associated with self-reported Caucasian donors included over 65% of the approximately 430 genotyped donors. The study was designed to test whether signatures of past pathogen exposure could be identified by cataloging public T cell receptors. The T cell repertoires of about 700 subjects were profiled by immunosequencing and related to cytomegalovirus serostatus. Along with the roughly 610-subject first cohort, a separate validation cohort of some 130 different subjects was used. To predict cytomegalovirus infection status, the study combined high-throughput TCR immunosequencing, statistical association of individual TCRs with disease status, and machine learning. A later analysis re-analyzed previously published TCR beta repertoires from approximately 670 donors and added high-resolution HLA genotyping to study TCR occurrence patterns. Rather than drawing on any new phenotypic data, the later analysis identified candidate immune exposures from TCR beta sequences and the way those sequences occurred across donors. To decide whether each TCR beta V gene segment behaved as functional or pseudogenic, an earlier analysis of 587 of the donors relied on high-throughput TCR beta sequencing. Donor age, sex, ethnicity and CMV serostatus were compiled together with the repertoire data. In a later genetic analysis, genome-wide SNP genotypes for 398 of the 666 donors were used, and that subset was treated as a discovery cohort. Every discovery cohort repertoire had been produced on one sequencing platform. HLA typing included class I and class II loci at four-digit resolution. Typing coverage varied by locus: roughly 620-640 donors for A, B, C, DRB1 and DQB1; roughly 560 for DQA1; some 610 for DPA1; approximately 490 for DPB1. Several DR-DQ haplotypes were treated as single units for association and clustering because of strong linkage in the cohort. Among 300 to 500 genotyped donors of the cohort, an average of around 250,000 unique TCR beta nucleotide sequences was sequenced per donor, of which roughly 17% were non-productive. The paper's findings and limits, for the study overall: A further reported finding was that TCR beta sequences accurately predicted the HLA-A and HLA-B alleles for most subjects in the first cohort. In vitro tests confirmed that a few of the cytomegalovirus-associated TCR beta chains recognize cytomegalovirus antigens. Some IMGT-functional V segments, including TRBV6-2 and TRBV6-3, could not be told apart with the 87-base-pair reads, so those segments were excluded. Correlated functional status among segregating V segments might reflect linkage disequilibrium, but an unknown experimental factor could not be ruled out. According to the authors, the approach could potentially be generalized to other disease states and immunological phenotypes. The study gave a list of under 200 TCR beta chains associated with cytomegalovirus. A cluster of highly shared sequence variants was judged likely to represent a technical artifact of the sequencing pipeline. The presence/absence analyses assumed that sequencing depth was roughly uniform across donors, and that assumption may not be true. Most TCR sequences were observed very rarely across donors, whereas some public TCRs were present in many individuals. Because counts were too low, 15 to 20 rarely observed V segments, including chromosome 9 orphons, were excluded from the earlier analysis of under 650 of the donors. In a later analysis, the rate of TCR association differed among HLA loci, with DRB1 alleles having the most associated TCRs and HLA-C alleles having the fewest. When HLA alleles, especially DR and DQ, strongly co-occurred, TCR associations were difficult to assign to individual alleles. Because some donors lacked HLA typing at each locus, the association tests relied only on the typed subset. In both the original and validation cohorts, the classifier was reported to diagnose cytomegalovirus status with high specificity and sensitivity. This cohort had only TCR beta chains sequenced, and the lack of alpha or paired-chain data limited which features could be detected. According to a later analysis, most CMV-associated TCR beta chains appeared to be HLA-restricted, and the HLA associations seemed to be driven largely by CMV exposure. Immune exposure information for the cohort was limited to CMV serostatus. Compared with the roughly 700-donor mean, donors in an Asian-associated ancestry cluster had fewer N-insertions in productive TCRs, according to a later genetic analysis. Specific HLA alleles were associated with around 18,000 TCR beta sequences at a false discovery rate of 0.05 in a later analysis. Several of the top co-occurrence clusters appeared to be linked to parvovirus B19, influenza, CMV and Epstein-Barr virus, according to a later analysis. In a later genetic analysis, a missense DCLRE1C variant was associated with V-gene and J-gene trimming of TCR beta chains, and the association was replicated in an independent cohort. In a later analysis, HLA-associated TCR beta chains showed more clonal expansion and lower generation probabilities than non-associated chains that were equally common. An earlier analysis of approximately 540 of the donors showed that most TCR beta V segments appeared in productive rearrangements either about 87% or about 30% of the time, which broadly matched IMGT annotations.

The germline V gene encodes CDR1 SGHTA and CDR2 FQGTGA. At the junction V is shortened by 5 bases and J by 4 bases, with 14 bases in between. Taken from cysteine to phenylalanine, the CDR3 has 14 residues. Just CDR3 DNA is preserved here, 42 bases in frame from base 1. The cohort was made up of 650 to 700 healthy bone marrow donors. At the time of sampling, every cohort member was nominally healthy, though immune exposures that went unrecorded were likely present. The donor was CMV seropositive and was included in the group of approximately 300 seropositive cohort members. A peripheral blood sample was provided by each donor, and peripheral blood mononuclear cells were used for TCR beta sequencing. The Qiagen DNeasy Blood Extraction Kit was used to extract genomic DNA from the blood cell samples. Concerning this clone itself: Its cognate antigen has yet to be identified. Within one base of it there is no much larger clone, and no base qualities were kept.

Library generation was performed with the immunoSEQ multiplex PCR assay. The multiplex PCR relied on a mix of 60 forward primers for TCR Vbeta segments and 13 reverse primers for TCR Jbeta segments. Amplification of the CDR3 region of rearranged TCR beta genes was performed with a multiplex PCR assay on genomic DNA. Amplified TCR beta libraries were sequenced as 87-base-pair reads on the Illumina HiSeq System. As for the original processing: A later analysis counted 65 million to 90 million unique TCR beta chains across the 650 to 700 repertoires, and some 11 million of these chains were shared by at least two donors. A nearest-neighbor algorithm error-corrected the raw reads and collapsed the reads into unique sequences, merging closely related sequences to remove PCR and sequencing errors. Alignment of CDR3 sequences to IMGT reference sequences was used to assign V, D and J gene segments. For a sequence to be retained, at least a six-nucleotide match to both a V gene segment and a J gene segment was required. Rearrangements were classified as productive when the CDR3 lacked stop codons and remained in frame with V and J, and all other rearrangements were classified as non-productive. Following IMGT convention, CDR3 was defined as the stretch from the second conserved V-encoded cysteine up to the conserved J-encoded phenylalanine. The earlier analysis of about 530 of the donors excluded any sequence lacking an unambiguous match to a single V gene segment. An earlier analysis of about 600 of the donors called V segments functional above 56.7% productive rearrangements and segregating when the between-donor standard deviation exceeded 5%. A statistical classification framework was developed to diagnose cytomegalovirus status using the catalog of TCR beta chain sequences. In a later analysis, TCR nucleotide sequences were compared against IMGT/GENE-DB human TR gene sequences so that V and J genes could be assigned. The TCRdist pipeline was used in a later analysis to assign CDR3 sequences and most-parsimonious VDJ recombination scenarios. In a later analysis, every TCR beta chain was defined by the combination of its CDR3 amino acid sequence and its V-gene family, and reads without a unique V-gene family were dropped. To address suspected cross-contamination and a sequencing artifact, a later analysis removed some 620 highly shared, low-generation-probability nucleotide sequences. For each public chain, a later analysis derived a clonal expansion index from normalized ranks of inferred template counts within each repertoire. A later analysis computed generation probabilities with a VDJ recombination model fitted to out-of-frame rearrangements, and checked the results against IGoR. In a later analysis, TCR-TCR, TCR-HLA and TCR-CMV co-occurrence was scored with hypergeometric tests, and a repertoire-size bias correction was applied to TCR pairs. A later analysis estimated false discovery rates by permuting HLA or CMV assignments 20 times. In a later analysis, co-occurring TCRs were grouped using DBSCAN, with TCRdist sequence similarity added in when clustering inside HLA-allele-positive subsets. Repertoires with fewer than 30,000 or more than 120,000 public chains were left out of co-occurrence clustering, as were five repertoires with anomalous nucleotide sharing. TCRdb retrieved this table from immuneACCESS and kept in-frame rearrangements only. Not all clones are present; in checked studies, unresolved V genes account for under half, and no reason is known for the remainder. Clonal size and the V and J genes are those of that table, whereas D and trimming came from the DNA. This sample has under 200,000 clones in its table, and over 70% of those were observed once. The leading ten clones occupy 2.5% to 3.5% of the sample.

The receptor's source is a woman in her forties or fifties in good health and CMV-seropositive. The sequenced material came from PBMCs. The rearranged segments are TRBV7-3 and TRBJ1-1; the D gene assignment is ambiguous. The CDR3 protein sequence reads: CASSPSAGSTEAFF. The sequenced DNA is TGTGCCAGCAGCCCCTCGGCAGGTTCCACTGAAGCTTTCTTT.